This T cell receptor (beta chain) stems from a study of blood T cell repertoires in COVID-19. On the study more broadly: The samples span acute and convalescent COVID-19 from the United States, Italy and Spain.

Authors' analysis steps: Reference gene primer amplification in the assay estimated nucleated cell counts. Assay used: immunoSEQ multiplex PCR; TCRdb lists only in-frame clones, some missing. The V and J calls and clone size are taken from that table; D and trimming were inferred from the DNA. The repertoire holds just over 300,000 clones, with around 90% as singletons. This CDR3 is built from 13 residues. Germline CDR1 and CDR2: SGDLS and YYNGEE. Trimming shortened V by 5 bases and J by 1 base, and 7 bases separated the two germline ends. Comments on this clone: The same CDR3 is also encoded by other DNA sequences in this sample.

The sequencing sample was made of peripheral blood. The receptor's source is a man aged 18 to 30 with active or convalescent COVID-19. The chain links TRBV9 to TRBJ2-1; D remains ambiguous. The CDR3 DNA is TGTGCCAGCAGTTCAGGTTCCTACAATGAGCAGTTCTTC. As protein: CASSSGSYNEQFF.